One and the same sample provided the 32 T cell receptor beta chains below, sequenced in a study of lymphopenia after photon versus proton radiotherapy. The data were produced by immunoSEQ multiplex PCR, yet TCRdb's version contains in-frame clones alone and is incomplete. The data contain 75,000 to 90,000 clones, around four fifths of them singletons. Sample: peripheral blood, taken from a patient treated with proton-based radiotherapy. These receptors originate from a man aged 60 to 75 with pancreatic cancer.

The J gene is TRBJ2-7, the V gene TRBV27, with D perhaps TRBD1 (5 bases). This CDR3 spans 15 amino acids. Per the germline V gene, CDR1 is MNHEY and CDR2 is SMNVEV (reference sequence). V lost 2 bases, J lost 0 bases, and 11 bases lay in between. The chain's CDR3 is CASSLQGLSSYEQYF. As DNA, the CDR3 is TGTGCCAGCAGTTTACAGGGCTTGAGCTCCTACGAGCAGTACTTC.

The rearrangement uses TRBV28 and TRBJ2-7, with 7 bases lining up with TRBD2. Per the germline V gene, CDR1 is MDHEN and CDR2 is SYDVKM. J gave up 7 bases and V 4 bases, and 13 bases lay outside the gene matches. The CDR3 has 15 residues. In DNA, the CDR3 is TGTGCCAGCAGTTCTCGACTAGCTATCACTTGGGAGCAGTACTTC. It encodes CASSSRLAITWEQYF.

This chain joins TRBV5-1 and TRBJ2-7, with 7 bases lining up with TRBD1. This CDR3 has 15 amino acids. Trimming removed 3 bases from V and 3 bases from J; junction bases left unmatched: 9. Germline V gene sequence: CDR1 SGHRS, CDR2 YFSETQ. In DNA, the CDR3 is TGCGCCAGCAGCTGGGGGCCGGGACAGCACTACGAGCAGTACTTC. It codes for CASSWGPGQHYEQYF. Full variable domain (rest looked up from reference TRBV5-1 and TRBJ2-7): KAGVTQTPRYLIKTRGQQVTLSCSPISGHRSVSWYQQTPGQGLQFLFEYFSETQRNKGNFPGRFSGRQFSNSRSEMNVSTLELGDSALYLCASSWGPGQHYEQYFGPGTRLTVT.

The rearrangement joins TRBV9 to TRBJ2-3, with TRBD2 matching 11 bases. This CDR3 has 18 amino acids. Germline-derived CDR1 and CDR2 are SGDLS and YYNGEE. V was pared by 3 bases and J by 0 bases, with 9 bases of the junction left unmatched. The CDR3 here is CASSDGTSGAPSTDTQYF. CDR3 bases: TGTGCCAGCAGCGACGGGACTAGCGGAGCCCCTAGCACAGATACGCAGTATTTT. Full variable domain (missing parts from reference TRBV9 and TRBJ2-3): DSGVTQTPKHLITATGQRVTLRCSPRSGDLSVYWYQQSLDQGLQFLIQYYNGEERAKGNILERFSAQQFPDLHSELNLSSLELGDSALYFCASSDGTSGAPSTDTQYFGPGTRLTVL.

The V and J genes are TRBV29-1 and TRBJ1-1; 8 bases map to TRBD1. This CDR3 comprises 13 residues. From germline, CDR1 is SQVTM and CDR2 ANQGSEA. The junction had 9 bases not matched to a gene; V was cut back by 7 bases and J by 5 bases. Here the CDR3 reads CSARQGSKTEAFF. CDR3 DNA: TGCAGCGCTCGACAGGGGAGTAAAACTGAAGCTTTCTTT.

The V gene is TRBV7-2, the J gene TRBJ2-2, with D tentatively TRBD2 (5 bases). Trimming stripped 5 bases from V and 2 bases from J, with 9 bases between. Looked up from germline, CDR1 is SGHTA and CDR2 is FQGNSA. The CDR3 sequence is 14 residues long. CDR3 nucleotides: TGTGCCAGCAGCAAGCGGACTAACACCGGGGAGCTGTTTTTT. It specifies CASSKRTNTGELFF.

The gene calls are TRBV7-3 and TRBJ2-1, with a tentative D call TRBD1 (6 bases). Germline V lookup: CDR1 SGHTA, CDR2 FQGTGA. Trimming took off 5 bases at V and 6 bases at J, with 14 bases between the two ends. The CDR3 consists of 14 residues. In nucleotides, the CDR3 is TGTGCCAGCAGCCCACAGGGACGAATCAATGAGCAGTTCTTC. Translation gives CASSPQGRINEQFF.

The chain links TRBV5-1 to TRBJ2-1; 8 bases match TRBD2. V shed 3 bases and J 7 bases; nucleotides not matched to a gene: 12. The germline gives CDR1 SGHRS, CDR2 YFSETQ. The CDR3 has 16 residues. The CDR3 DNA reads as TGCGCCAGCAGCTGGACCGGACTAGCTTTGGGGAATGAGCAGTTCTTC. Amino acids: CASSWTGLALGNEQFF.

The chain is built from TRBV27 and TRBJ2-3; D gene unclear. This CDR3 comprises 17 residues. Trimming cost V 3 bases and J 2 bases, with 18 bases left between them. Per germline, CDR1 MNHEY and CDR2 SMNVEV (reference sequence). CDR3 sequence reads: CASSFQRSPTNTDTQYF. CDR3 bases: TGTGCCAGCAGTTTTCAGCGCAGCCCGACCAACACAGATACGCAGTATTTT.

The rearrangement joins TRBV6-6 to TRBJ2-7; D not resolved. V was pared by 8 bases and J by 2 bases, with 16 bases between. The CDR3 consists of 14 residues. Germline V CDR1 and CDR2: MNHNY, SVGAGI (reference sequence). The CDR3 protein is CASSPKGSTYEQYF. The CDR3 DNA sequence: TGTGCCAGCTCTCCCAAGGGTTCCACCTACGAGCAGTACTTC.

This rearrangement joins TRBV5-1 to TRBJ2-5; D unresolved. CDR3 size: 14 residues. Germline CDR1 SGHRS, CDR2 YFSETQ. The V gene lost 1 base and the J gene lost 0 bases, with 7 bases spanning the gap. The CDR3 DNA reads TGCGCCAGCAGCTTGTTGCCGGACCAAGAGACCCAGTACTTC. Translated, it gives CASSLLPDQETQYF.

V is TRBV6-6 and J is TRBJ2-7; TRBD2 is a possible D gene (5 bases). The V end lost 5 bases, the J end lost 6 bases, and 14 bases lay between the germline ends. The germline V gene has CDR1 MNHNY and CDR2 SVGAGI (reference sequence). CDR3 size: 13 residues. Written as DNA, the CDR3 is TGTGCCAGCAGTCAGGACTGGTTCAGCGAGCAGTACTTC. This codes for CASSQDWFSEQYF.

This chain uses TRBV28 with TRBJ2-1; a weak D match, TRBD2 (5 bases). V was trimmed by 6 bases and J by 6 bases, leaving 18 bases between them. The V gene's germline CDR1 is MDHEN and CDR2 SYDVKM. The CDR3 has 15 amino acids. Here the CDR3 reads CASRPIGERGNEQFF. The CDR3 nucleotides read TGTGCCAGCAGACCCATTGGGGAGAGAGGCAATGAGCAGTTCTTC.

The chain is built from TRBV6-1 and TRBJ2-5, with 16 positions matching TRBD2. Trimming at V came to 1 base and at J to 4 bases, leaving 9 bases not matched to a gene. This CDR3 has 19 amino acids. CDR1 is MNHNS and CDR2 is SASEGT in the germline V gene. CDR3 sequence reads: CASSEDPGLAGGGGETQYF. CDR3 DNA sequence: TGTGCCAGCAGTGAAGACCCGGGACTAGCGGGAGGGGGCGGAGAGACCCAGTACTTC.

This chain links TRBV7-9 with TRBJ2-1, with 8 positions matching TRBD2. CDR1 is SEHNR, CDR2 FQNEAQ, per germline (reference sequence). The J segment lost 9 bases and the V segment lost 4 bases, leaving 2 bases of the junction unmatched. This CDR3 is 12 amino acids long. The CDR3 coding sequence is TGTGCCAGCAGCTCTCTAGCGGGTGAGCAGTTCTTC. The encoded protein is CASSSLAGEQFF.

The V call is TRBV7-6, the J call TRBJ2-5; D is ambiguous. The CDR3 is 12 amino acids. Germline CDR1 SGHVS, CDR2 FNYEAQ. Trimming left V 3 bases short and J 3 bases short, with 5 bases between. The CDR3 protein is CASSFGKETQYF. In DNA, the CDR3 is TGTGCCAGCAGCTTCGGCAAAGAGACCCAGTACTTC. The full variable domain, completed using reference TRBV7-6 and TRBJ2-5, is GAGVSQSPRYKVTKRGQDVALRCDPISGHVSLYWYRQALGQGPEFLTYFNYEAQQDKSGLPNDRFSAERPEGSISTLTIQRTEQRDSAMYRCASSFGKETQYFGPGTRLLVL.

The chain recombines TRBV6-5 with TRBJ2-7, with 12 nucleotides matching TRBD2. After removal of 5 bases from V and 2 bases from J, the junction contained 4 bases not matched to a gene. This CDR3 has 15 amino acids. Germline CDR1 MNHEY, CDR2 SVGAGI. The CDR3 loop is CASSGLAGGTYEQYF. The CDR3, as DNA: TGTGCCAGCAGTGGTCTAGCGGGAGGGACCTACGAGCAGTACTTC.

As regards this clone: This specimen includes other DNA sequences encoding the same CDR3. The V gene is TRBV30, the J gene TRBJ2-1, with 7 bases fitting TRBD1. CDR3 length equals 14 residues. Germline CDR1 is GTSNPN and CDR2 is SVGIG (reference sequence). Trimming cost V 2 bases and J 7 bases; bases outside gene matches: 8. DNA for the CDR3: TGTGCCTGGAGTTCCCGGGACAGTAGGAATGAGCAGTTCTTC. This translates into CAWSSRDSRNEQFF.

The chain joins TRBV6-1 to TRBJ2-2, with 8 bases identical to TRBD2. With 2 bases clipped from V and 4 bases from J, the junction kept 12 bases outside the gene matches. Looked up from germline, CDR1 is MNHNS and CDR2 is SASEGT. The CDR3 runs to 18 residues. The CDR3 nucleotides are TGTGCCAGCAGTGAATGGGGGCTCGGACTAGCAGGCACCGGGGAGCTGTTTTTT. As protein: CASSEWGLGLAGTGELFF.

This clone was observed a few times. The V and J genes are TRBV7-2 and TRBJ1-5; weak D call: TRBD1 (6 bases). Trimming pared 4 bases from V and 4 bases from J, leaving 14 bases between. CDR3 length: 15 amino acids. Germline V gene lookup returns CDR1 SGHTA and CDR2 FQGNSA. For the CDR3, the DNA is TGTGCCAGCAGCTCGGGGACAATCTCTAATCAGCCCCAGCATTTT. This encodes CASSSGTISNQPQHF.

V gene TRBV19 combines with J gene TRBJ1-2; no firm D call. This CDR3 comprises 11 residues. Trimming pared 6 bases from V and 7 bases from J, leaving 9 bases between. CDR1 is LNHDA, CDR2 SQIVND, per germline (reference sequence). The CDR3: CASRNSGGYTF. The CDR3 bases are TGTGCCAGTAGGAATTCGGGTGGCTACACCTTC.

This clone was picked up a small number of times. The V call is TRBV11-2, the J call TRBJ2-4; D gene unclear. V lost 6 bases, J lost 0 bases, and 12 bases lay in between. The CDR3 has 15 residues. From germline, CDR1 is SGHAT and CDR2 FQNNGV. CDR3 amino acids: CASRPLNLAKNIQYF. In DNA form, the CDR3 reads TGTGCCAGCAGACCCTTGAACTTAGCCAAAAACATTCAGTACTTC.

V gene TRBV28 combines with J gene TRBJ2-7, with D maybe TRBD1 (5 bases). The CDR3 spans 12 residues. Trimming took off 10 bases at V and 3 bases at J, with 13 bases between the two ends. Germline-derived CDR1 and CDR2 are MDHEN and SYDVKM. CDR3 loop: CATGSPLYEQYF. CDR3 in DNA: TGTGCCACAGGGTCCCCCCTCTACGAGCAGTACTTC.

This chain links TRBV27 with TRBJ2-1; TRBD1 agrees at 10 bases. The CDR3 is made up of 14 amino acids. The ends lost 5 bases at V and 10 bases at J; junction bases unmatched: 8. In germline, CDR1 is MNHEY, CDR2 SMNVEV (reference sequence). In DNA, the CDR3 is TGTGCCAGCAGTCCCCGGACAGGGGGTTTGGAGCAGTTCTTC. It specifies CASSPRTGGLEQFF.

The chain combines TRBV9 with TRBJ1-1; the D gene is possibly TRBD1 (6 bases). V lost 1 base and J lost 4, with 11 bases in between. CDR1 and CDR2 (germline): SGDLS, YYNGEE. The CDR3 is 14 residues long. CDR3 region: CASSVSTGRTEAFF. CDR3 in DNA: TGTGCCAGCAGCGTATCCACAGGGCGCACTGAAGCTTTCTTT.

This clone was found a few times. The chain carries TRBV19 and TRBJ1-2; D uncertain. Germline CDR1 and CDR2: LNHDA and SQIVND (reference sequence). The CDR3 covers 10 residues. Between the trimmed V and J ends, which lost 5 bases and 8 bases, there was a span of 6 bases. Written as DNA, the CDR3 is TGTGCCAGTAGTCAAGAAGGCTACACCTTC. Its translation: CASSQEGYTF.

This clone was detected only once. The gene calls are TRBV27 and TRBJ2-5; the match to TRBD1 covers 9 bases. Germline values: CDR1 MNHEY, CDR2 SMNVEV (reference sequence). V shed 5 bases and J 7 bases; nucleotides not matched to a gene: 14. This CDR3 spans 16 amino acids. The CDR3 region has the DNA TGTGCCAGCAGTCACTGGACAGGGGCCCAGATTAGGACCCAGTACTTC. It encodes CASSHWTGAQIRTQYF.

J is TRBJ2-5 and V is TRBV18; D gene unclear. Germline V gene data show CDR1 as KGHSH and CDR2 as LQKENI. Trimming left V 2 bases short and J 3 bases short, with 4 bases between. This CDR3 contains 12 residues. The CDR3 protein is CASSPTEETQYF. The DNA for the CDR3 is TGTGCCAGCTCACCAACGGAAGAGACCCAGTACTTC.

Here the CDR3 reads CASSPAGEVYGYTF. CDR3 in DNA: TGTGCCAGCTCCCCCGCAGGGGAAGTTTATGGCTACACCTTC. The chain couples TRBV18 to TRBJ1-2; a weak D match, TRBD1 (6 bases). The CDR3 runs 14 residues. The germline CDR1 and CDR2 sequences are KGHSH and LQKENI. V was shortened by 6 bases and J by 5 bases, with 16 bases between the two germline ends.

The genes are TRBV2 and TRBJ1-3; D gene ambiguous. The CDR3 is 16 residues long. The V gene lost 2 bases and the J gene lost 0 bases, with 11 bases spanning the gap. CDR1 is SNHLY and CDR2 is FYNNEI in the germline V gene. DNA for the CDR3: TGTGCCAGCAGTGAAACATTTCCGGGCTCTGGAAACACCATATATTTT. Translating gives CASSETFPGSGNTIYF.

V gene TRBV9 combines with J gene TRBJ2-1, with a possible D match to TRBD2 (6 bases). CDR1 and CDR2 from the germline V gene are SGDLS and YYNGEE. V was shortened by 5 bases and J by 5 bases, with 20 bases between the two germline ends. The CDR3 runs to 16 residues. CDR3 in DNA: TGTGCCAGCAGAGACCGACCAAGGGACTTTCACAATGAGCAGTTCTTC. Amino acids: CASRDRPRDFHNEQFF.

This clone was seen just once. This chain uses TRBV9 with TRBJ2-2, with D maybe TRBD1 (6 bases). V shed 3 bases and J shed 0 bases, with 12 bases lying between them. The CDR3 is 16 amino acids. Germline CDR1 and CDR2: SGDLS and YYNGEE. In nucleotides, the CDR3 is TGTGCCAGCAGCGCAGGGGCTACAGCGAACACCGGGGAGCTGTTTTTT. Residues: CASSAGATANTGELFF. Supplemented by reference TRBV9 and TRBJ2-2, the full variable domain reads DSGVTQTPKHLITATGQRVTLRCSPRSGDLSVYWYQQSLDQGLQFLIQYYNGEERAKGNILERFSAQQFPDLHSELNLSSLELGDSALYFCASSAGATANTGELFFGEGSRLTVL.